These T cell receptor beta chains were read from a single sample in a study of blood T cell repertoires in COVID-19. Clones were read by immunoSEQ multiplex PCR, and TCRdb kept only the in-frame ones, dropping some. The repertoire includes about 210,000 clones, roughly 86% of them detected once, and about 12% sits in the top ten. The sequenced material came from peripheral blood. These receptors originate from a woman aged 40 to 55 with acute or convalescent COVID-19. Each CDR3 is given with its conserved first and last residue. A D gene is named only where the DNA matches it firmly. Clone size, where shown, is once, few, many, or a class for clones that have expanded.

clone_size	v_call	j_call	d_call	cdr3_length	cdr3_nt	cdr3_aa
.	TRBV5-1	TRBJ2-2	.	16	TGCGCCAGCAGCTCAGTTCCGGGGGTTGGGACCGGGGAGCTGTTTTTT	CASSSVPGVGTGELFF
.	TRBV7-8	TRBJ2-1	.	14	TGTGCCAGCAGCTTGGACAGACTACTCAATGAGCAGTTCTTC	CASSLDRLLNEQFF
.	TRBV7-8	TRBJ2-3	.	15	TGTGCCAGCAGCCGAGTGGGGGGATACACAGATACGCAGTATTTT	CASSRVGGYTDTQYF
.	TRBV5-1	TRBJ2-3	TRBD1	17	TGCGCCAGCAGCTCCCAGACAGGGGGCGGGAGCACAGATACGCAGTATTTT	CASSSQTGGGSTDTQYF
.	TRBV10-3	TRBJ2-3	.	14	TGTGCCACGAGCGGTACTGCTAGCACAGATACGCAGTATTTT	CATSGTASTDTQYF
once	TRBV27	TRBJ1-2	.	13	TGTGCCAGCAGTTTCCTATCAGGCTATGGCTACACCTTC	CASSFLSGYGYTF
.	TRBV27	TRBJ2-5	TRBD1	15	TGTGCCAGCAGTTTCTTCCGGACAGGGAAAGAGACCCAGTACTTC	CASSFFRTGKETQYF
few	TRBV6-5	TRBJ1-4	.	16	TGTGCCAGCAGTTCCAAAGGAGTCGCAACTAATGAAAAACTGTTTTTT	CASSSKGVATNEKLFF
.	TRBV19	TRBJ1-5	TRBD1	19	TGTGCCAGTAGTCCTCGCGGGACAGGGGGTCCTATAAGCAATCAGCCCCAGCATTTT	CASSPRGTGGPISNQPQHF
.	TRBV6-4	TRBJ2-7	.	12	TGTGCCAGCAGTGGACTCTCCTACGAGCAGTACTTC	CASSGLSYEQYF
many	TRBV29-1	TRBJ2-1	TRBD2	19	TGCAGCGTTGGGGGACTAGCGGGAGAAAGTGCTCTAGGATACAATGAGCAGTTCTTC	CSVGGLAGESALGYNEQFF
once	TRBV2	TRBJ2-7	TRBD2	15	TGTGCCAGCAGTGAGTCTAGCGGAGTGACCTACGAGCAGTACTTC	CASSESSGVTYEQYF
.	TRBV9	TRBJ2-1	.	14	TGTGCCAGCAGCGTAGGCGATACCAACAATGAGCAGTTCTTC	CASSVGDTNNEQFF
.	TRBV24-1	TRBJ2-7	TRBD1	19	TGTGCCACCCCCCCCAGCGCGGGACAGGGTGGAGTGAAACCCTACGAGCAGTACTTC	CATPPSAGQGGVKPYEQYF
.	TRBV29-1	TRBJ1-2	.	11	TGCAGCGTTGAGAGCAGGGATGGCTACACCTTC	CSVESRDGYTF
.	TRBV4-2	TRBJ1-1	TRBD1	18	TGTGCCAGCAGCCAAGAAGGCCAAGGGGGCTTCATGAACACTGAAGCTTTCTTT	CASSQEGQGGFMNTEAFF
.	TRBV25-1	TRBJ2-1	.	11	TGTGCCAGCAGTGAAACGGATGAGCAGTTCTTC	CASSETDEQFF
few	TRBV2	TRBJ1-1	.	11	TGTGCCAGCGACCCTGGAGGTTCGGCTTTCTTT	CASDPGGSAFF
few	TRBV3-1/TRBV3-2	TRBJ1-3	.	14	TGTGCCAGCAGCCGGGGACTTAATGGAAACACCATATATTTT	CASSRGLNGNTIYF
.	TRBV20-1	TRBJ2-3	.	14	TGCAGTGCTATTGAGGCTAGCGGCACAGATACGCAGTATTTT	CSAIEASGTDTQYF